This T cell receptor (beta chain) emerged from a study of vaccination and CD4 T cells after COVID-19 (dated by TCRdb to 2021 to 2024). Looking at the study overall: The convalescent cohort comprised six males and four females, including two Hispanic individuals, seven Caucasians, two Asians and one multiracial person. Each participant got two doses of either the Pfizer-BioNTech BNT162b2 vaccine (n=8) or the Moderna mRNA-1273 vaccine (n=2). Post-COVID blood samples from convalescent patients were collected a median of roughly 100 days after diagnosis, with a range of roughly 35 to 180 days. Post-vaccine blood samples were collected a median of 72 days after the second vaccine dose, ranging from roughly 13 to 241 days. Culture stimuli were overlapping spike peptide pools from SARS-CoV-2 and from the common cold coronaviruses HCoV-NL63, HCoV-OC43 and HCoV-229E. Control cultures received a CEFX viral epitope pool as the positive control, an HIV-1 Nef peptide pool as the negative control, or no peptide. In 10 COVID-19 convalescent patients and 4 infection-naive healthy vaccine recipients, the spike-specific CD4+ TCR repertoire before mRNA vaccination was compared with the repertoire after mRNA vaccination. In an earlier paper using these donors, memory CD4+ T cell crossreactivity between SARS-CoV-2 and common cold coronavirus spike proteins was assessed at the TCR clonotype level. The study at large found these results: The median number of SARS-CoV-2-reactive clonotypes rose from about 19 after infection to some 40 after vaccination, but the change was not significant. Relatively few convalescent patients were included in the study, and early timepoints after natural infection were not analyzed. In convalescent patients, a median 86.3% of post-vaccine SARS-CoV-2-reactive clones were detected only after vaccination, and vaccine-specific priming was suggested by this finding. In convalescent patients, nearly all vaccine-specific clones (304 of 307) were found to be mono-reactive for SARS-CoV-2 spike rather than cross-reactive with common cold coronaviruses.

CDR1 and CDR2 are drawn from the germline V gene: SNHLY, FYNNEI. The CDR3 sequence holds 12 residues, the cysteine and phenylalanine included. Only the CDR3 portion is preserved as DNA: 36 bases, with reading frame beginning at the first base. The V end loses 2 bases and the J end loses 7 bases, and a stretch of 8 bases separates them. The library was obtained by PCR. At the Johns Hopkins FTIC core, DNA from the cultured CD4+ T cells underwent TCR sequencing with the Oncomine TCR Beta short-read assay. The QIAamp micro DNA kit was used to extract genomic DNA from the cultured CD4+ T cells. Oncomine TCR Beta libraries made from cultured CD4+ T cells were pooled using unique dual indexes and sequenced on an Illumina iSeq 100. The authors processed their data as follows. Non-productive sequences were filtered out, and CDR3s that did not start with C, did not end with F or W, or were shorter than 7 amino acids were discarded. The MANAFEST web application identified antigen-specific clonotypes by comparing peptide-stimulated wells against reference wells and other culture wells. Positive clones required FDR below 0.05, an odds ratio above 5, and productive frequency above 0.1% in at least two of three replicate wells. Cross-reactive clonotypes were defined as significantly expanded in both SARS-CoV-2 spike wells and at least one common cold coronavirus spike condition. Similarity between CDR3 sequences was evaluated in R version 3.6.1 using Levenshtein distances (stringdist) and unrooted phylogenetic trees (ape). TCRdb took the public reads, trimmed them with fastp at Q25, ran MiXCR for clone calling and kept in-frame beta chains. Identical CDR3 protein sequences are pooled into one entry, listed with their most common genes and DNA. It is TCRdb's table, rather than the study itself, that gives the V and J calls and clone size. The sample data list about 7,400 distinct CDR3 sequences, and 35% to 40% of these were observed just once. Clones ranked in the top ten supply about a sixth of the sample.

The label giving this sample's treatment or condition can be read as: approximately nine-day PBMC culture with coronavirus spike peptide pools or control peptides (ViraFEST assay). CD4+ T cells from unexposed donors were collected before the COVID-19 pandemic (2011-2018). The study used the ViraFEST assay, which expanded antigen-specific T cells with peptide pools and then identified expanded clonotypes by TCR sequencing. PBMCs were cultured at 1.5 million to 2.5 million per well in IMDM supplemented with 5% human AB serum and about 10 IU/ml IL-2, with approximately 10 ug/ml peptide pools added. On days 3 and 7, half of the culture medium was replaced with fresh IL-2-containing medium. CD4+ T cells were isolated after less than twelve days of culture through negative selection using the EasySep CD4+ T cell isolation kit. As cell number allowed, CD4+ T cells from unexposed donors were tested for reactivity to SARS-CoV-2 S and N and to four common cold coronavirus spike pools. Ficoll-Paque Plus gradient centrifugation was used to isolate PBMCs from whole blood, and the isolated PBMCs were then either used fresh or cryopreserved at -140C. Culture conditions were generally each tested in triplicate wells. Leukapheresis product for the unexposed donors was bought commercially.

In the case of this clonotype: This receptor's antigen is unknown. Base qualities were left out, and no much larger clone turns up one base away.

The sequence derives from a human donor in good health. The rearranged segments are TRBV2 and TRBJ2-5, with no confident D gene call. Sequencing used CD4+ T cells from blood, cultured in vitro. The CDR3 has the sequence CASSEKSGTQYF. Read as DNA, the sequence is TGTGCCAGCAGTGAAAAGTCGGGGACCCAGTACTTC.